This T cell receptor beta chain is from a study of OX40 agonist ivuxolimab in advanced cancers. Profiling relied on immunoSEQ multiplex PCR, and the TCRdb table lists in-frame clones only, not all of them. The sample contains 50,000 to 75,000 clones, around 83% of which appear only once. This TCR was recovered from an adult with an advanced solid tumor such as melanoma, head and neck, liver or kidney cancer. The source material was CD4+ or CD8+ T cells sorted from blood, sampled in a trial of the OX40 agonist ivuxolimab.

Here the CDR3 reads CASSWDSRYGYTF. The CDR3 DNA sequence: TGTGCCAGCAGCTGGGACAGCCGCTATGGCTACACCTTC. The chain links TRBV5-4 to TRBJ1-2; 7 bases are a match to TRBD1. The germline gives CDR1 SGHNT, CDR2 YYREEE (reference sequence). Trimming cost V 3 bases and J 4 bases; bases outside gene matches: 3. This CDR3 comprises 13 residues. Supplemented by reference TRBV5-4 and TRBJ1-2, the full variable domain reads ETGVTQSPTHLIKTRGQQVTLRCSSQSGHNTVSWYQQALGQGPQFIFQYYREEENGRGNFPPRFSGLQFPNYSSELNVNALELDDSALYLCASSWDSRYGYTFGSGTRLTVV.